Listed below are T cell receptor beta chains from one sample, sequenced in a study of vaccination and CD4 T cells after COVID-19. TCRdb called the PCR reads again in MiXCR, with one record for every CDR3 protein. The sample holds tens of thousands of distinct CDR3 sequences, 45% to 65% seen once. Their antigen targets remain unknown. The sequenced sample was CD4+ T cells from blood, cultured in vitro. The receptor source for this set is a human donor who had recovered from COVID-19. Each CDR3 is given with its conserved first and last residue. D genes are given only for firm matches. Some rows mark clone size as missing; the rest say once, few, many or name a class of expanded clone.

TRBJ1-4 | NA | NA | TRBV20-1 | TGCAGTGCTATATCGTTGTATGAGCAGGGAACTAGGGCTAATGAAAAACTGTTTTTT | CSAISLYEQGTRANEKLFF
TRBJ1-1 | NA | NA | TRBV7-9 | TGTGCCAGCAGCTTAGGGACTGAAGCTTTCTTT | CASSLGTEAFF
TRBJ2-7 | TRBD2 | few | TRBV6-2/TRBV6-3 | TGTGCCAGCAGTGACCTAGCGGGGGCTACCTACGAGCAGTACTTC | CASSDLAGATYEQYF
TRBJ2-1 | TRBD1 | NA | TRBV6-1 | TGTGCCAGCAGCCCTACAGGGGGGTCCTACAATGAGCAGTTCTTC | CASSPTGGSYNEQFF
TRBJ2-7 | TRBD2 | few | TRBV2 | TGTGCCAGCAGTGGGATACTAGCGGGGTCCTACGAGCAGTACTTC | CASSGILAGSYEQYF
TRBJ2-7 | TRBD2 | NA | TRBV5-5 | TGTGCCAGCAGCTCCCGGGGCGGGAGGTCCTACGAGCAGTACTTC | CASSSRGGRSYEQYF
TRBJ1-3 | NA | NA | TRBV19 | TGTGCCAGTAGTTCGCGCCCAGGGCCTGTCGATGGAAACACCATATATTTT | CASSSRPGPVDGNTIYF
TRBJ2-1 | NA | NA | TRBV20-1 | TGCAGTGCTAGATATGGATATTGGGGAGACTACAATGAGCAGTTCTTC | CSARYGYWGDYNEQFF
TRBJ1-6 | NA | NA | TRBV28 | TGTGCCAGCAGTTTGCGCTATAATTCACCCCTCCACTTT | CASSLRYNSPLHF
TRBJ1-2 | NA | few | TRBV24-1 | TGTGCCACCAGTGATTTAAGCGATGGCTACACCTTC | CATSDLSDGYTF
TRBJ1-1 | NA | NA | TRBV7-9 | TGTGCCAGCAGCCCCAGGAACAGGGACCGGAACACTGAAGCTTTCTTT | CASSPRNRDRNTEAFF
TRBJ2-3 | NA | NA | TRBV30 | TGTGCCTGGAGTGACTCCGGGCAGTATTTT | CAWSDSGQYF
TRBJ1-6 | NA | medium-sized | TRBV27 | TGTGCCAGCAGCTACAGGGTTGACTCACCCCTCCACTTT | CASSYRVDSPLHF
TRBJ1-5 | NA | few | TRBV21-1 | TGTGCCATCGGGACGGTGAGCAATCAGCCCCAGCATTTT | CAIGTVSNQPQHF
TRBJ2-3 | TRBD2 | NA | TRBV6-1 | TGTGCCACCACACTAGCGTCTAGCACAGATACGCAGTATTTT | CATTLASSTDTQYF
TRBJ2-5 | TRBD2 | NA | TRBV10-3 | TGTGCCATCAGTGAGGGTAGCGGGAGGGGGCAAGAGACCCAGTACTTC | CAISEGSGRGQETQYF
TRBJ1-2 | TRBD1 | NA | TRBV2 | TGTGCCAGCAGTGGGACAGGGGTCCCCTCCAACTATGGCTACACCTTC | CASSGTGVPSNYGYTF
TRBJ2-2 | NA | NA | TRBV7-9 | TGTGCCAGCGGACCGACCGGGGAGCTGTTTTTT | CASGPTGELFF
TRBJ1-4 | TRBD1 | few | TRBV20-1 | TGCAGTGCTCAAAACAGGGGTCGAGCCGAAAAACTGTTTTTT | CSAQNRGRAEKLFF
TRBJ2-5 | NA | NA | TRBV7-8 | TGTGCCAGCAGCCGCGGGACACCTCAGGGGAAGGAGACCCAGTACTTC | CASSRGTPQGKETQYF
TRBJ2-1 | NA | few | TRBV20-1 | TGCAGTGCTCCGAGCGGCTACAATGAGCAGTTCTTC | CSAPSGYNEQFF
TRBJ1-3 | NA | NA | TRBV2 | TGTGCCAGCAGTGAAGGGTTACAGGGCGCTGGAAACACCATATATTTT | CASSEGLQGAGNTIYF
TRBJ1-2 | TRBD1 | few | TRBV2 | TGTGCCAGCAGCAGAGGAGGACAGGGCGAAGGCTACACCTTC | CASSRGGQGEGYTF
TRBJ1-4 | NA | NA | TRBV7-6 | TGTGCCAGCAGCATACCGGGTTCCGGGGATGAAAAACTGTTTTTT | CASSIPGSGDEKLFF
TRBJ2-1 | NA | few | TRBV10-3 | TGTGCCATCAGTGAGTCCGTATACGAGCAGTTCTTC | CAISESVYEQFF
TRBJ1-5 | TRBD1 | once | TRBV19 | TGTGCCAGTGCCGGGACAGGGGGCGGGCAGTCCCAGCATTTT | CASAGTGGGQSQHF
TRBJ2-1 | NA | few | TRBV5-4 | TGTGCCAGCAGCTTGGACTACAATGAGCAGTTCTTC | CASSLDYNEQFF
TRBJ1-1 | TRBD1 | NA | TRBV28 | TGTGCCAGCAGTACAGGACAGGGGGACACTGAAGCTTTCTTT | CASSTGQGDTEAFF
TRBJ1-3 | NA | few | TRBV20-1 | TGCAGTGCCACTCCTGGAAACACCATATATTTT | CSATPGNTIYF
TRBJ1-5 | TRBD1 | NA | TRBV20-1 | TGCAGTGCTCCTCGGGACAGGGCGAATCAGCCCCAGCATTTT | CSAPRDRANQPQHF
TRBJ1-6 | NA | few | TRBV6-5 | TGTGCCAGCAGTTTAACGACAGATTTTAATTCACCCCTCCACTTT | CASSLTTDFNSPLHF
TRBJ1-2 | NA | NA | TRBV28 | TGTGCCAGCAGTTTCTCCGTTTCTAACTATGGCTACACCTTC | CASSFSVSNYGYTF
TRBJ1-4 | NA | NA | TRBV20-1 | TGCAGTGCTAGAGATGGGGCCCGGCATGAAAAACTGTTTTTT | CSARDGARHEKLFF
TRBJ2-4 | TRBD1 | few | TRBV20-1 | TGCAGTGCTATGGACAGGGTAAGGAACTTC | CSAMDRVRNF
TRBJ1-2 | TRBD1 | few | TRBV10-3 | TGTGCCATCGGTGACAGGGGCTATGGCTACACCTTC | CAIGDRGYGYTF
TRBJ2-7 | NA | NA | TRBV20-1 | TGCAGTGCTAGGTTATCACCGGGCGAGCAGTACTTC | CSARLSPGEQYF
TRBJ2-3 | TRBD2 | NA | TRBV20-1 | TGCAGCCTTATGGCTAGCGGGACTGATACGCAGTATTTT | CSLMASGTDTQYF
TRBJ2-3 | TRBD2 | NA | TRBV20-1 | TGCAGTGCTCCCGGACTAGCGGGAGGGGGGGATACGCAGTATTTT | CSAPGLAGGGDTQYF
TRBJ2-3 | TRBD2 | NA | TRBV6-1 | TGTGCCAGCAGTGAACTCCCTAGCGGGCTGATGGCAGATACGCAGTATTTT | CASSELPSGLMADTQYF
TRBJ1-1 | NA | NA | TRBV12-3/TRBV12-4 | TGTGCCAGCAGTTTAACGCTGAACACTGAAGCTTTCTTT | CASSLTLNTEAFF
TRBJ2-2 | TRBD2 | NA | TRBV5-1 | TGCGCCAGCAGCTTGGAACTAGCGGCCTACACCGGGGAGCTGTTTTTT | CASSLELAAYTGELFF
TRBJ1-1 | NA | NA | TRBV2 | TGTGCCAGCAGTGGGGGGGGGCGCGCCACTGAAGCTTTCTTT | CASSGGGRATEAFF
TRBJ2-3 | TRBD2 | NA | TRBV6-1 | TGTGCCAGCAGGCTCGGGACTACCACAGATACGCAGTATTTT | CASRLGTTTDTQYF
TRBJ2-3 | NA | NA | TRBV9 | TGTGCCAGCAGCGTTCAGGGAGACTTCACAGATACGCAGTATTTT | CASSVQGDFTDTQYF
TRBJ1-2 | NA | NA | TRBV6-5 | TGTGCCAGCAGTTACCGGGACATAAGGACCTATGGCTACACCTTC | CASSYRDIRTYGYTF
TRBJ1-5 | TRBD1 | NA | TRBV7-9 | TGTGCCAGCAGCTTAGTCGCCGGGACAGATAGCAATCAGCCCCAGCATTTT | CASSLVAGTDSNQPQHF
TRBJ1-5 | NA | NA | TRBV7-2 | TGTGCCAGCAGCTTAGTTGCCAGCAATCAGCCCCAGCATTTT | CASSLVASNQPQHF
TRBJ2-5 | NA | NA | TRBV7-3 | TGTGCCAGCAGTGCCTCGGGACAACTCCAAGAGACCCAGTACTTC | CASSASGQLQETQYF
TRBJ2-7 | TRBD1 | few | TRBV20-1 | TGCAGTGCTAGTCCCGACAGGGGCCTTACTTTCTACGAGCAGTACTTC | CSASPDRGLTFYEQYF
TRBJ1-6 | NA | NA | TRBV2 | TGTGCCAGCAAGGGCGAGGGGCGCTCACCCCTCCACTTT | CASKGEGRSPLHF